Each of the 10 T cell receptor beta chains below was sequenced from the same sample in a study of T cell responses to AZD1222 COVID-19 vaccine. Assay: immunoSEQ multiplex PCR; the TCRdb copy retains only in-frame clones and omits some. The sample includes 95,000 to 150,000 clones, around 93% seen only once; the top ten take 14%. This specimen consisted of peripheral blood, obtained on day 0 of AZD1222 vaccination. Receptors originate from an adult in good health.

The CDR3 DNA sequence: TGCGCCAGCAGCCAAGACGGGGGACAGGGACCGCTATCCGGCTACACCTTC. It yields the protein CASSQDGGQGPLSGYTF. This sequence joins TRBV4-1 and TRBJ1-2, with 9 bases fitting TRBD1. Trimming at V came to 0 bases and at J to 8 bases, leaving 13 bases not matched to a gene. The CDR3 runs 17 residues. The germline CDR1 and CDR2 sequences are MGHRA and YSYEKL.

This chain connects TRBV6-2 or TRBV6-3 to TRBJ2-3, with D uncertain. Germline-derived CDR1 and CDR2 are MNHEY and SVGEGT. Trimming pared 3 bases from V and 2 bases from J, leaving 9 bases between. CDR3 length equals 14 residues. As DNA, the CDR3 is TGTGCCAGCAGTTATCTTCAGTACACAGATACGCAGTATTTT. It specifies CASSYLQYTDTQYF.

The chain joins TRBV6-5 to TRBJ1-4; perhaps TRBD1 as D (5 bases). This CDR3 comprises 14 residues. V gave up 8 bases and J gave up 0 bases, with 10 bases separating them. From germline, CDR1 is MNHEY and CDR2 SVGAGI. Here the CDR3 DNA reads TGTGCCAGCCACCAGGGCTCAACTAATGAAAAACTGTTTTTT. It is translated as CASHQGSTNEKLFF.

J is TRBJ1-1 and V is TRBV9, with D perhaps TRBD1 (6 bases). The germline gives CDR1 SGDLS, CDR2 YYNGEE. The CDR3 spans 14 residues. Trimming cost V 4 bases and J 5 bases, with 15 bases left between them. For the CDR3, the DNA is TGTGCCAGCAGCTGGGGGCCAGGTGGGACTGAAGCTTTCTTT. It codes for CASSWGPGGTEAFF.

The chain is built from TRBV19 and TRBJ1-4, with 10 bases matching TRBD1. The germline V gene encodes CDR1 LNHDA and CDR2 SQIVND (reference sequence). V lost 0 bases to trimming and J lost 5 bases; unmatched junction nucleotides: 6. The CDR3 totals 17 residues. As DNA, the CDR3 is TGTGCCAGTAGTATAGATCACGGGACAGGGGAGAATGAAAAACTGTTTTTT. Translation: CASSIDHGTGENEKLFF.

The rearrangement links TRBV30 to TRBJ1-1, with D uncertain. Per the germline V gene, CDR1 is GTSNPN and CDR2 is SVGIG (reference sequence). This CDR3 has 13 residues. V gave up 0 bases and J gave up 1 base, with 6 bases separating them. The CDR3 protein is CAWSVQENTEAFF. The CDR3 DNA reads as TGTGCCTGGAGTGTTCAGGAGAACACTGAAGCTTTCTTT.

The chain carries TRBV6-6 and TRBJ1-6; TRBD1 is a possible D gene (5 bases). The germline V gene has CDR1 MNHNY and CDR2 SVGAGI (reference sequence). The length of the CDR3 is 13 residues. Here the CDR3 DNA reads TGTTCCGCCGGGGCCCTGGATTATTCACCCCTCCACTTT. Protein sequence: CSAGALDYSPLHF.

V is TRBV13 and J is TRBJ1-2; D unclear. CDR3 length: 13 amino acids. Germline values: CDR1 PRHDT, CDR2 FYEKMQ (reference sequence). The V and J ends lost 0 bases and 4 bases respectively, with 6 bases between them. As DNA, the CDR3 is TGTGCCAGCAGCTTAGGGCAGGCCTATGGCTACACCTTC. Protein: CASSLGQAYGYTF.

J is TRBJ2-7 and V is TRBV5-1; D gene uncertain. The V gene's germline CDR1 is SGHRS and CDR2 YFSETQ. CDR3 length: 13 amino acids. The V end lost 3 bases, the J end lost 0 bases, and 7 bases lay between the germline ends. CDR3 in DNA: TGCGCCAGCAGCTCTACGAACTCCTACGAGCAGTACTTC. It encodes CASSSTNSYEQYF.

The chain carries TRBV4-1 and TRBJ2-7; 11 nucleotides agree with TRBD2. Germline values: CDR1 MGHRA, CDR2 YSYEKL. V shed 0 bases, J shed 3 bases, and the junction held 1 base outside the gene matches. This CDR3 has 15 residues. CDR3 DNA sequence: TGCGCCAGCAGCCAAGATCTAGCGGGAGGCTACGAGCAGTACTTC. The encoded protein is CASSQDLAGGYEQYF.